A single sample is the source of the 23 T cell receptor beta chains below, sequenced in a study of T cell changes during pregnancy in multiple sclerosis. Clones were sequenced by immunoSEQ multiplex PCR, and TCRdb holds only the in-frame ones, with some missing. Of 30,000 to 35,000 clones detected, about nine tenths appear once; the ten largest clones hold around 13%. The sequenced sample was CD8+ T cells from peripheral blood mononuclear cells, obtained in the first trimester of pregnancy. These receptor sequences come from a female donor with multiple sclerosis, enrolled in a pregnancy study.

The chain couples TRBV27 to TRBJ2-7, with D perhaps TRBD1 (5 bases). V was cut by 3 bases and J by 2 bases, with 11 bases left in between. Looked up from germline, CDR1 is MNHEY and CDR2 is SMNVEV (reference sequence). The length of the CDR3 is 14 residues. The DNA for the CDR3 is TGTGCCAGCAGTTTTCACAGGCATACCTACGAGCAGTACTTC. Its protein product is CASSFHRHTYEQYF.

This rearrangement joins TRBV4-2 to TRBJ2-2; 9 nucleotides line up with TRBD2. V lost 0 bases to trimming and J lost 6 bases; unmatched junction nucleotides: 5. Germline assignment: CDR1 LGHNA and CDR2 YNFKEQ. CDR3 length: 16 amino acids. The CDR3 reads CASSQDTAGGPGELFF. The CDR3, as DNA: TGTGCCAGCAGCCAAGATACGGCGGGAGGGCCCGGGGAGCTGTTTTTT.

The chain employs TRBV5-6 and TRBJ2-7; 7 bases fit TRBD2. J gave up 0 bases and V 2 bases, and 2 bases lay outside the gene matches. This CDR3 contains 14 residues. The germline V gene encodes CDR1 SGHDT and CDR2 YYEEEE. The CDR3 sequence: CASSLAGSSYEQYF. For the CDR3, the DNA is TGTGCCAGCAGCTTAGCGGGAAGCTCCTACGAGCAGTACTTC. Together with reference TRBV5-6 and TRBJ2-7, the CDR3 gives the full variable domain: DAGVTQSPTHLIKTRGQQVTLRCSPKSGHDTVSWYQQALGQGPQFIFQYYEEEERQRGNFPDRFSGHQFPNYSSELNVNALLLGDSALYLCASSLAGSSYEQYFGPGTRLTVT.

J is TRBJ2-1 and V is TRBV28; 9 nucleotides match TRBD2. The CDR3 extends over 15 amino acids. The germline gives CDR1 MDHEN, CDR2 SYDVKM. Trimming cost V 6 bases and J 5 bases; bases outside gene matches: 8. This chain's CDR3 is CASSTRTSAHNEQFF. The CDR3 nucleotides read TGTGCCAGCAGCACCCGGACTAGCGCTCACAATGAGCAGTTCTTC.

The chain is built from TRBV5-1 and TRBJ1-5, with TRBD1 matching over 7 bases. Germline-derived CDR1 and CDR2 are SGHRS and YFSETQ. The CDR3 runs to 15 residues. The junction had 4 bases not matched to a gene; V was cut back by 0 bases and J by 4 bases. CDR3 sequence reads: CASSLAGTVNQPQHF. In DNA, the CDR3 is TGCGCCAGCAGCTTGGCCGGGACAGTTAATCAGCCCCAGCATTTT.

The chain has TRBV5-8 and TRBJ1-2; unclear D gene. The CDR3 consists of 13 residues. The germline gives CDR1 SGHTS, CDR2 YDEGEE. Trimming shortened V by 0 bases and J by 4 bases, and 7 bases separated the two germline ends. CDR3 in DNA: TGTGCCAGCAGCTTGGTAGACATCTATGGCTACACCTTC. The encoded protein is CASSLVDIYGYTF.

This rearrangement joins TRBV11-3 to TRBJ2-1, with TRBD2 identical over 10 bases. The CDR3 is made up of 15 amino acids. Germline CDR1 reads SGHNT; CDR2 reads YENEEA. The V and J ends lost 5 bases and 4 bases, in that order; junction bases with no gene match: 5. The CDR3 DNA reads as TGTGCCAGCAGCCCGACTAGCGGGCTTTACAATGAGCAGTTCTTC. It specifies CASSPTSGLYNEQFF.

The chain joins TRBV27 to TRBJ1-1; D uncertain. The CDR3 covers 12 residues. Looked up from germline, CDR1 is MNHEY and CDR2 is SMNVEV (reference sequence). V gave up 5 bases and J gave up 8 bases, with 12 bases separating them. The CDR3 here is CASSMTGNEAFF. The DNA of the CDR3 is TGTGCCAGCAGTATGACCGGGAACGAAGCTTTCTTT.

This clone was counted once. This chain connects TRBV28 to TRBJ2-1; 9 positions match TRBD1. This CDR3 is built from 15 residues. CDR1 MDHEN and CDR2 SYDVKM come from the germline V gene. After removal of 5 bases from V and 4 bases from J, the junction contained 6 bases not matched to a gene. Written as DNA, the CDR3 is TGTGCCAGCAGTACCGGGACAGGGCCATACAATGAGCAGTTCTTC. This gives the protein CASSTGTGPYNEQFF.

The chain combines TRBV5-8 with TRBJ2-7; 7 bases are a match to TRBD1. The CDR3 spans 15 residues. V was pared by 6 bases and J by 5 bases, with 14 bases of the junction left unmatched. Germline CDR1 and CDR2: SGHTS and YDEGEE. CDR3 sequence reads: CASTHEGQRTDEQYF. Here the CDR3 DNA reads TGTGCCAGCACCCATGAGGGACAGCGCACCGACGAGCAGTACTTC.

This sequence joins TRBV27 and TRBJ2-3; weak D call: TRBD1 (6 bases). Germline V CDR1 and CDR2: MNHEY, SMNVEV (reference sequence). V shed 10 bases and J shed 2 bases, with 25 bases lying between them. This CDR3 has 17 residues. The CDR3, as DNA: TGTGCCACCAGCGCGGAGTCGCCAGGGGACATCACAGATACGCAGTATTTT. Encoded protein: CATSAESPGDITDTQYF.

The chain carries TRBV28 and TRBJ2-7, with a tentative D call TRBD1 (5 bases). CDR1 is MDHEN, CDR2 SYDVKM, per germline. The CDR3 sequence is 15 residues long. V gave up 5 bases and J gave up 0 bases, with 14 bases separating them. CDR3 sequence (DNA): TGTGCCAGCAGTCTACTTACTGGGGCCTCCTACGAGCAGTACTTC. This codes for CASSLLTGASYEQYF.

Concerning this clone: A junction end diverges from the germline sequence, so it may reflect a read error. V gene TRBV4-1 combines with J gene TRBJ1-6; TRBD1 might be the D (5 bases). The CDR3 has 14 amino acids. Per the germline V gene, CDR1 is MGHRA and CDR2 is YSYEKL. The CDR3 DNA follows: TGCGCCAGCAGTCAAGGGGTCGGGAATTCACCCCTCCACTTT. Protein sequence: CASSQGVGNSPLHF.

V gene TRBV4-2 combines with J gene TRBJ1-4; D gene unclear. The CDR3 extends over 17 amino acids. Deletions cut 1 base from V and 8 bases from J, with 20 bases between. CDR1 is LGHNA and CDR2 is YNFKEQ in the germline V gene. The DNA of the CDR3 is TGTGCCAGCAGCCAAGTCCGCGCGGGAGTAGCGAAGGAAAAACTGTTTTTT. As protein: CASSQVRAGVAKEKLFF.

CDR3 loop: CASSSGGSDTEAFF. Here the CDR3 DNA reads TGTGCCAGCAGCTCGGGGGGCTCGGACACTGAAGCTTTCTTT. The chain carries TRBV7-9 and TRBJ1-1; TRBD1 is a possible D gene (6 bases). Per the germline V gene, CDR1 is SEHNR and CDR2 is FQNEAQ (reference sequence). Deletions cut 4 bases from V and 3 bases from J, with 12 bases between. CDR3 length: 14 amino acids.

This rearrangement joins TRBV7-9 to TRBJ2-2; TRBD2 is a possible D gene (6 bases). The CDR3 loop spans 15 amino acids. Germline V gene lookup returns CDR1 SEHNR and CDR2 FQNEAQ (reference sequence). Trimming stripped 4 bases from V and 4 bases from J, with 13 bases between. As DNA, the CDR3 is TGTGCCAGCAGCTCAAAGGGGAGGAGCACCGGGGAGCTGTTTTTT. Its translation: CASSSKGRSTGELFF.

The CDR3: CASNWGPEGEKLFF. CDR3 DNA sequence: TGTGCCAGTAACTGGGGACCGGAGGGGGAAAAACTGTTTTTT. The chain couples TRBV19 to TRBJ1-4, with D possibly TRBD1 on 5 matching bases. V lost 7 bases and J lost 8, with 17 bases in between. Per germline, CDR1 LNHDA and CDR2 SQIVND (reference sequence). This CDR3 has 14 residues.

Of note for this clone: One end of the junction fails to match germline, which may point to a read error. V is TRBV5-4 and J is TRBJ2-7; no reliable D call. The germline V gene encodes CDR1 SGHNT and CDR2 YYREEE (reference sequence). The length of the CDR3 is 13 residues. The chain's CDR3 is CASSLAIGSPPEF. CDR3 nucleotides: TGTGCCAGCAGCTTGGCGATCGGGTCCCCCCCAGAGTTC.

This sequence joins TRBV27 and TRBJ2-1; 7 bases map to TRBD2. The germline V gene has CDR1 MNHEY and CDR2 SMNVEV (reference sequence). Losses at the gene ends were 4 bases for V and 6 bases for J; bases not matched to a gene: 21. This CDR3 contains 19 residues. The CDR3 spells CASSSSGSGFTRDPNEQFF. In DNA form, the CDR3 reads TGTGCCAGCAGTTCCTCGGGTAGCGGGTTTACCCGAGACCCCAATGAGCAGTTCTTC.

The rearrangement uses TRBV28 and TRBJ1-2, with 12 bases aligning to TRBD1. Germline-derived CDR1 and CDR2 are MDHEN and SYDVKM. V gave up 4 bases and J gave up 7 bases; unmatched junction bases: 7. This CDR3 has 15 amino acids. The CDR3 DNA follows: TGTGCCAGCAGTTCGCCCGGGACAGGGGGCGTTGGCTACACCTTC. Its protein is CASSSPGTGGVGYTF.

The chain combines TRBV6-5 with TRBJ1-5; TRBD1 might be the D (5 bases). The length of the CDR3 is 16 residues. Trimming removed 0 bases from V and 5 bases from J, with 14 bases in between. Germline V lookup: CDR1 MNHEY, CDR2 SVGAGI. The CDR3 reads CASSYSAGGGDQPQHF. Written as DNA, the CDR3 is TGTGCCAGCAGTTACTCGGCAGGTGGGGGGGATCAGCCCCAGCATTTT.

In DNA, the CDR3 is TGTGCCAGTAGTATTGGGACTAGCTCTGAGACCCAGTACTTC. As protein: CASSIGTSSETQYF. The genes are TRBV19 and TRBJ2-5; TRBD2 agrees at 9 bases. With 3 bases clipped from V and 5 bases from J, the junction kept 4 bases outside the gene matches. Germline CDR1 LNHDA, CDR2 SQIVND (reference sequence). The CDR3 runs to 14 residues. Based on the CDR3 plus reference TRBV19 and TRBJ2-5, the full variable domain is DGGITQSPKYLFRKEGQNVTLSCEQNLNHDAMYWYRQDPGQGLRLIYYSQIVNDFQKGDIAEGYSVSREKKESFPLTVTSAQKNPTAFYLCASSIGTSSETQYFGPGTRLLVL.

This clone was seen only once. The genes are TRBV7-2 and TRBJ2-1; TRBD2 agrees at 14 bases. Germline V gene data show CDR1 as SGHTA and CDR2 as FQGNSA. This CDR3 has 15 amino acids. The junction had 1 base not matched to a gene; V was cut back by 3 bases and J by 6 bases. The CDR3 bases are TGTGCCAGCAGCTTGACTAGCGGGAGGGCCAATGAGCAGTTCTTC. This sequence encodes CASSLTSGRANEQFF.